The clone carrying this T cell receptor (beta chain) has just a few counts. No antigen is known for it. Two oligonucleotides, mixed equimolar, formed the beta constant-region primer covering TRBC1 and TRBC2. Nested alpha and beta constant-region primers with the SP2 primer drove four PCR rounds on ligated cDNA. TCRdb redid the calling of the UMI-ligation and nested PCR reads with MiXCR, one entry per CDR3 protein. The table includes over 110,000 distinct CDR3 sequences, about 20% detected once. This sample was taken from a study of naive and memory T cell subsets. After CD4 positive bead selection, the CD4-negative fraction gave CD8 T cells. The CDR3 is 17 amino acids. Germline CDR1 reads LGHNT; CDR2 reads FRNRAP. Trimming stripped 0 bases from V and 7 bases from J, with 19 bases between. Study-wide points: Clonotypes are single alpha or beta chains, not paired receptors. Especially in CD8 cells, naive repertoires contained a few larger clonotypes, possibly CD45RA-re-expressing memory cells.

The origin of this receptor is a human donor in good health. The rearrangement uses TRBV12-5 and TRBJ2-1; the D gene is possibly TRBD2 (5 bases). The source material was naive CD8+ T cells from blood. CDR3 amino acids: CASGLVISVSRGNEQFF. The CDR3 bases are TGTGCTAGTGGTTTGGTAATCTCGGTCTCCCGGGGAAATGAGCAGTTCTTC.